A selection of T cell receptor beta chains follows, all from one sample in a study of blood T cell repertoires in COVID-19. Libraries were prepared by immunoSEQ multiplex PCR; TCRdb keeps only in-frame clonotypes and omits some of them. The sample yields approximately 90,000 clones, approximately 80% seen once. The sample comprised peripheral blood. These receptors were taken from a human donor in a cohort sampled during active COVID-19. Each CDR3 is given with its conserved first and last residue. D genes are given only for firm matches. Some rows mark clone size as missing; the rest say once, few, many or name a class of expanded clone.

>TRBJ2-3|TRBD1|.|TRBV7-8
TGTGCCAGCAGCTTCGCGGACAGGGGATGGGGCACAGATACGCAGTATTTT
CASSFADRGWGTDTQYF
>TRBJ2-7|.|.|TRBV19
TGTGCCAGTAGTCGGGACTACGAGCAGTACTTC
CASSRDYEQYF
>TRBJ2-7|.|.|TRBV15
TGTGCCACCCAAGAAACTAGTTTCGACGAGCAGTACTTC
CATQETSFDEQYF
>TRBJ1-2|TRBD1|.|TRBV15
TGTGCCACCAGCAGGGGACAGGCAGCCTCTGGCTACACCTTC
CATSRGQAASGYTF
>TRBJ2-7|.|.|TRBV6-5
TGTGCCAGCAGGGCCATTTCCTACGAGCAGTACTTC
CASRAISYEQYF
>TRBJ1-5|.|.|TRBV30
TGTGCCTACTCTCTGGCAGGGAATCAGCCCCAGCATTTT
CAYSLAGNQPQHF
>TRBJ2-2|.|.|TRBV5-1
TGCGCCACTAAGAGGGGGAGCGGTACCGGGGAGCTGTTTTTT
CATKRGSGTGELFF
>TRBJ2-7|.|.|TRBV7-2
TGTGCCAGCAGCTCAAGGGGATTACGGGAGCAGTACTTC
CASSSRGLREQYF
>TRBJ1-2|.|.|TRBV19
TGTGCCAGTAGTCCTGGGGGGATCCTCTATGGCTACACCTTC
CASSPGGILYGYTF
>TRBJ2-1|.|.|TRBV25-1
TGTGCCAGGGGGCGGGAGCAGTTCTTC
CARGREQFF
>TRBJ2-3|TRBD2|.|TRBV12-5
TGTGCTAGTGGTTTTAGCGGGAGGACGGATACGCAGTATTTT
CASGFSGRTDTQYF
>TRBJ2-1|.|.|TRBV6-1
TGTGCCAGCAGTGAAGGCCCGGACTACCCCCTCTATGAGCAGTTCTTC
CASSEGPDYPLYEQFF
>TRBJ2-7|.|.|TRBV9
TGTGCCAGCAGCGTAGATCTCGGAGGGGGCCTTATCCACGAGCAGTACTTC
CASSVDLGGGLIHEQYF
>TRBJ1-2|.|.|TRBV28
TGTGCCACCAGGTTCGGGGGTGGTGGCTACACCTTC
CATRFGGGGYTF
>TRBJ2-1|TRBD2|once|TRBV9
TGTGCCAGCAGCTCTACACTACCGGGACTAGCGGGAGCTGAGCAGTTCTTC
CASSSTLPGLAGAEQFF
>TRBJ2-6|.|.|TRBV13
TGTGCCAGCAGCCCACAAAACCAGGGAGGGGCCAACGTCCTGACTTTC
CASSPQNQGGANVLTF
>TRBJ2-7|TRBD1|.|TRBV18
TGTGCCAGCTCACTAGTACAGGGGGCGCGGAACGAGCAGTACTTC
CASSLVQGARNEQYF
>TRBJ2-1|.|once|TRBV9
TGTGCCAGCAGCGTAGCTGGAGTTTTAAATGAGCAGTTCTTC
CASSVAGVLNEQFF
>TRBJ1-3|.|.|TRBV3-1/TRBV3-2
TGTGCCAGCAGCCAGGGAGCTGGAAACACCATATATTTT
CASSQGAGNTIYF
>TRBJ2-1|.|once|TRBV28
TGTGCCAGCACAAACTACAATGAGCAGTTCTTC
CASTNYNEQFF
>TRBJ2-7|.|.|TRBV18
TGTGCCAGCTCACCTATCGGACAGAACGAGCAGTACTTC
CASSPIGQNEQYF
>TRBJ2-2|.|.|TRBV30
TGTGCCTGGAGTGGCGGACAGATCACCGGGGAGCTGTTTTTT
CAWSGGQITGELFF
>TRBJ2-2|TRBD1|.|TRBV28
TGTGCCAGCAGCCGGACAGGGGCGAACACCGGGGAGCTGTTTTTT
CASSRTGANTGELFF
>TRBJ2-1|.|.|TRBV19
TGTGCCAGTAGTATTAGGCTAGCGAAAAACTCCTACAATGAGCAGTTCTTC
CASSIRLAKNSYNEQFF
>TRBJ2-7|TRBD2|.|TRBV5-1
TGCGCCAGCAGCTCCGGACAGCCGGGAGGGCCGGGGGAGCAGTACTTC
CASSSGQPGGPGEQYF
>TRBJ1-3|.|.|TRBV28
TGTGCCAGCAGGGCAGGGAGAAACACCATATATTTT
CASRAGRNTIYF
>TRBJ2-7|.|.|TRBV29-1
TGCAGCGTTGAGCCAGGGGGGTCCTACGAGCAGTACTTC
CSVEPGGSYEQYF
>TRBJ2-3|.|.|TRBV11-1
TGTGCCAGCAGCGCGGCGGGCCATGGATGGGCAGATACGCAGTATTTT
CASSAAGHGWADTQYF
>TRBJ1-4|TRBD1|.|TRBV29-1
TGCAGCGCCAAACAGGGGGCAAATAGTGAAAAACTGTTTTTT
CSAKQGANSEKLFF
>TRBJ2-7|TRBD2|.|TRBV5-5
TGTGCCAGCAGCTTGGGGACTAGGGGCTACGAGCAGTACTTC
CASSLGTRGYEQYF
>TRBJ2-7|TRBD1|.|TRBV5-1
TGCGCCAGCAGCTTCTTACAGGGGGCTGCCTACGAGCAGTACTTC
CASSFLQGAAYEQYF
>TRBJ2-1|TRBD1|few|TRBV19
TGTGCCACTCAGGACAGGGTAGATGAGCAGTTCTTC
CATQDRVDEQFF
>TRBJ2-7|.|.|TRBV6-6
TGTGCCAGCAGTAACCCCCAGTTCTACGAGCAGTACTTC
CASSNPQFYEQYF
>TRBJ1-6|.|.|TRBV27
TGTGCCAGCAGTTTCGCAGGGCTGAATTCACCCCTCCACTTT
CASSFAGLNSPLHF
>TRBJ2-3|TRBD2|.|TRBV6-4
TGTGCCAGCAGTGAGTCCGGGGCTAGCGGGAGGGCCTTAGATACGCAGTATTTT
CASSESGASGRALDTQYF
>TRBJ2-1|.|.|TRBV9
TGTGCCAGCAGCGGGACAGATAATGAGCAGTTCTTC
CASSGTDNEQFF
>TRBJ2-7|TRBD2|.|TRBV19
TGTGCCAGTAGTAACGGACTAGCGGGGGCCTACGAGCAGTACTTC
CASSNGLAGAYEQYF
>TRBJ1-4|.|.|TRBV15
TGTGCCACCATAGACCAGGGGACGCGAGAAAAACTGTTTTTT
CATIDQGTREKLFF
>TRBJ2-7|.|.|TRBV21-1
TGTGCCAGCAGCAGGCTCTCAAGGCAGTACTTC
CASSRLSRQYF
>TRBJ1-2|.|once|TRBV20-1
TGCAGTGCGGCCTCTAACTATGGCTACACCTTC
CSAASNYGYTF
>TRBJ2-5|.|.|TRBV5-4
TGTGCCAGCAGCTTGGACCCCCGGAGTCGGGAGACCCAGTACTTC
CASSLDPRSRETQYF
>TRBJ2-2|TRBD1|.|TRBV27
TGTGCCAGCAGGTTTCAGGGGGCCGGGGAGCTGTTTTTT
CASRFQGAGELFF
>TRBJ2-1|TRBD2|.|TRBV6-6
TGTGCCAGCAGTCCCGGACTAGCGGGAGGGGTCGACAATGAGCAGTTCTTC
CASSPGLAGGVDNEQFF
>TRBJ2-3|TRBD1|few|TRBV7-3
TGTGCCAGCAGCGCCGACGGACAGGGAGCGCAGTATTTT
CASSADGQGAQYF
>TRBJ1-2|.|.|TRBV6-5
TGTGCCACCTACACCCCAGGGAATGGCTACACCTTC
CATYTPGNGYTF
>TRBJ2-7|.|.|TRBV6-2/TRBV6-3
TGTGCCAGCAGCCCCGGGATAGCTTGGTACTTC
CASSPGIAWYF
>TRBJ2-3|.|.|TRBV7-2
TGTGCCAGCAGCCCCCGTAGGGGTGACACAGATACGCAGTATTTT
CASSPRRGDTDTQYF
>TRBJ1-2|TRBD1|.|TRBV7-8
TGTGCCAGCAGCTTAGTGGTCACAGGGGCGTATGGCTACACCTTC
CASSLVVTGAYGYTF
>TRBJ2-1|TRBD2|.|TRBV7-7
TGTGCTAGCAGCTTAGAGCGGACTAGCAATGAGCAGTTCTTC
CASSLERTSNEQFF
>TRBJ2-1|TRBD2|.|TRBV24-1
TGTGCCACCAGTGATTTATCCCTCGGGACTAGCGGGCGCAATGAGCAGTTCTTC
CATSDLSLGTSGRNEQFF
>TRBJ1-6|.|.|TRBV28
TGTGCCAGCAGTTTCCCTACCGGACAGTCTTCACCCCTCCACTTT
CASSFPTGQSSPLHF
>TRBJ1-1|TRBD1|.|TRBV28
TGTGCCAGCAGTTTGACAGGGGGTGAAGCTTTCTTT
CASSLTGGEAFF
>TRBJ1-1|.|.|TRBV7-8
TGTGCCAGCAGCGGTCAGATGCACACTGAAGCTTTCTTT
CASSGQMHTEAFF
>TRBJ2-1|TRBD1|.|TRBV29-1
TGCAGCGGGATACCGGGACAGGGTGGGAATGAGCAGTTCTTC
CSGIPGQGGNEQFF